These T cell receptor beta chains were read from a single sample in a study of blood T cell repertoires in COVID-19. Profiling relied on immunoSEQ multiplex PCR, and the TCRdb table lists in-frame clones only, not all of them. In the table there are 200,000 to 300,000 clones, around 89% of which are singletons. The sequenced material came from peripheral blood. All receptors derive from a woman aged 40 to 50 with acute or convalescent COVID-19. Both conserved end residues are part of each CDR3. Fields, in order: CDR3 DNA, CDR3 protein, D gene, J gene, V gene, clone size. D genes are given only for firm matches. The size entry is marked missing in some rows and otherwise reads once, few, many or a size class.

TGTGCCATCAGTGAGTCCGGGGGAGCGAATGAAAAACTGTTTTTT CAISESGGANEKLFF . TRBJ1-4 TRBV10-3 .
TGCGCCAGCAGCCCCTCGTCGGCACAGAAGGCCGGGGAGCTGTTTTTT CASSPSSAQKAGELFF . TRBJ2-2 TRBV5-1 .
TGTGCCAGCAGCTTGGAGGGGCATGGCTACACCTTC CASSLEGHGYTF . TRBJ1-2 TRBV5-6 .
TGTGCCAGCAGGGCAGGGGGCTCCTACAATGAGCAGTTCTTC CASRAGGSYNEQFF TRBD1 TRBJ2-1 TRBV2 .
TGTGCCAGCAGTTCCCACCAACCAGGGATAAGGCTTGCTGAAGCTTTCTTT CASSSHQPGIRLAEAFF . TRBJ1-1 TRBV27 once
TGTGCCAGCAGCCACCGCTCGACAGTCCAGAATGAAAAACTGTTTTTT CASSHRSTVQNEKLFF . TRBJ1-4 TRBV3-1/TRBV3-2 .
TGTGCCAGCAGCGTCGGCGGACAGCGGAACACTGAAGCTTTCTTT CASSVGGQRNTEAFF . TRBJ1-1 TRBV5-4 .
TGTGCCAGCACCAAAGTGAGGGGCTACACCTTC CASTKVRGYTF . TRBJ1-2 TRBV2 .
TGTGCCACCGCCAGCGGTTATAGCAATCAGCCCCAGCATTTT CATASGYSNQPQHF . TRBJ1-5 TRBV19 once
TGTGCCACCAGCAGAGATCTCAGGGTTGAAGCTTTCTTT CATSRDLRVEAFF . TRBJ1-1 TRBV15 once
TGCGCCAGCACCCTTGGAGGAGGGGACACCGGGGAGCTGTTTTTT CASTLGGGDTGELFF . TRBJ2-2 TRBV5-1 once
TGTGCCAGCAGTGACAGGGGTACCGGGGAGCTGTTTTTT CASSDRGTGELFF . TRBJ2-2 TRBV6-1 .
TGTGCCAGTACAACAAGGGACAGGGCAAACCCGAACACCGGGGAGCTGTTTTTT CASTTRDRANPNTGELFF TRBD1 TRBJ2-2 TRBV19 .
TGTGCCAGCAGTCCATCGGGGACTAGTGGCTACACCTTC CASSPSGTSGYTF . TRBJ1-2 TRBV6-5 .
TGCGCCAGCAGCTCCGACCCACAGGGGGCTTATGGAAACACCATATATTTT CASSSDPQGAYGNTIYF TRBD1 TRBJ1-3 TRBV5-1 .
TGTGCCAGTCTCCTTGAGGGTCTAAACATTCAGTACTTC CASLLEGLNIQYF . TRBJ2-4 TRBV2 .
TGTGCCAGCAGCTTAGGGGTGAGCTCCTACAATGAGCAGTTCTTC CASSLGVSSYNEQFF . TRBJ2-1 TRBV5-8 .
TGTGCCAGCAGCATTAGCGGGGGGACAGATACGCAGTATTTT CASSISGGTDTQYF TRBD2 TRBJ2-3 TRBV7-2 .
TGTGCCAGCAGGAGGTCCCTAGCGGGCACCGGGGAGCTGTTTTTT CASRRSLAGTGELFF TRBD2 TRBJ2-2 TRBV6-5 .
TGCGCCAGCAGCTTAGGGGCCCGCAGCACAGATACGCAGTATTTT CASSLGARSTDTQYF . TRBJ2-3 TRBV5-1 .
TGTGCCACCAGTGATCCCGGGACAGGGCTCCAAGAGACCCAGTACTTC CATSDPGTGLQETQYF TRBD1 TRBJ2-5 TRBV24-1 .
TGCGCCAGCAGCGGGGGACAGGGGGCCTTTCGGAATACGCAGTATTTT CASSGGQGAFRNTQYF TRBD1 TRBJ2-3 TRBV5-1 once
TGTGCCAGCAGCAAGCGGGGGGATAATCAGCCCCAGCATTTT CASSKRGDNQPQHF . TRBJ1-5 TRBV6-2/TRBV6-3 .
TGTGCCAGTTCCTCTGCCCCGACTGGGAGGGTCCATTCACCCCTCCACTTT CASSSAPTGRVHSPLHF . TRBJ1-6 TRBV19 .
TGCAGCGCCTTTAGCTACCCTGAAGCTTTCTTT CSAFSYPEAFF . TRBJ1-1 TRBV29-1 .
TGTGCCATCAGTGATAAGATGCATGCGGCCCGTAGCTCCTACAATGAGCAGTTCTTC CAISDKMHAARSSYNEQFF . TRBJ2-1 TRBV10-3 .
TGTGCCAGCACCCCACAGGGCCCTCAGGGGGGCTACACCTTC CASTPQGPQGGYTF . TRBJ1-2 TRBV6-5 .
TGTGCCAGCAGCTTGGACAGGGGGCGAGAGACCCAGTACTTC CASSLDRGRETQYF TRBD1 TRBJ2-5 TRBV5-4 .
TGTGCCAGCAGTTTACCCCCTTGGGCAGGAGACGGGGGCTATGGCTACACCTTC CASSLPPWAGDGGYGYTF . TRBJ1-2 TRBV28 .
TGTGCCAGCAGCTTGGAGTGGGCATATCGTCACTCCTTAAAAAAAAACATTCAGTACTTC CASSLEWAYRHSLKKNIQYF . TRBJ2-4 TRBV5-4 .
TGCAGTGCTGGTGCCAGGGGGAATCATGGCTACACCTTC CSAGARGNHGYTF TRBD1 TRBJ1-2 TRBV20-1 .
TGTGCCCCCTGGCCCCAGCATTTT CAPWPQHF . TRBJ1-5 TRBV11-3 .
TGCGCCAGCAGCCAAGGGCTGAGGAGTCCTATCGGAGGAAACACCATATATTTT CASSQGLRSPIGGNTIYF . TRBJ1-3 TRBV4-1 .
TGTGCCAGCAGCTTAGCGCAGGCCAGACTAAGGCTTGGCTACACCTTC CASSLAQARLRLGYTF . TRBJ1-2 TRBV7-8 .
TGTGCCACCACACCCTCAGATCGACAGGGGAAGGCGAACACTGAAGCTTTCTTT CATTPSDRQGKANTEAFF TRBD1 TRBJ1-1 TRBV15 .
TGTGCCAGTACTGACAGGGGACATGGCTACACCTTC CASTDRGHGYTF TRBD1 TRBJ1-2 TRBV2 .
TGTGCCAGCAGCGCCCAGGGGGCCGGGGCCAACGTCCTGACTTTC CASSAQGAGANVLTF TRBD1 TRBJ2-6 TRBV9 .
TGTGCCAGCAGCCAGGGAGGGACACGGACCCCCTACGGCTACACCTTC CASSQGGTRTPYGYTF . TRBJ1-2 TRBV3-1/TRBV3-2 .
TGTGCCAGCAGTGAATTGTGGTGGGGGGGAGATCCCACTGAAGCTTTCTTT CASSELWWGGDPTEAFF . TRBJ1-1 TRBV2 .
TGTGCCAGCAGCTTAGATAGGGAGTGGAGTTTGAATGAGCAGTTCTTC CASSLDREWSLNEQFF . TRBJ2-1 TRBV11-3 .
TGTGCCAGCAGCGACTCCGGGACAAATGAAAAACTGTTTTTT CASSDSGTNEKLFF . TRBJ1-4 TRBV6-5 .
TGTGCCAGCTCACCTGGAGACAGGCTGGGAAAACTGTTTTTT CASSPGDRLGKLFF . TRBJ1-4 TRBV18 .
TGTGCCTGGAGTACCCCAAGATGGGTGGGGAGACCTCCTGAAGCTTTCTTT CAWSTPRWVGRPPEAFF . TRBJ1-1 TRBV30 .
TGTGCCAGCAGCGTGGGACGCGGGGTCCCCGCTGAAGCTTTCTTT CASSVGRGVPAEAFF . TRBJ1-1 TRBV9 .
TGTGCCATCAGTGCAGGACTAGCGGGGCCAGATACGCAGTATTTT CAISAGLAGPDTQYF TRBD2 TRBJ2-3 TRBV10-3 .
TGTGCCAGCAGTCGCACCGGGGAGCTGTTTTTT CASSRTGELFF . TRBJ2-2 TRBV27 .
TGTGCCAGCAGTGAGGCAGGGGGCTATGGCTACACCTTC CASSEAGGYGYTF TRBD1 TRBJ1-2 TRBV2 .
TGCGCCAGCAGCTTGGGAGGGACTAGCGGGGGGACAGATACGCAGTATTTT CASSLGGTSGGTDTQYF TRBD2 TRBJ2-3 TRBV5-1 .
TGTGCCAGCAGTTACTCGTGGCAGGGAGGACGTAACTATGGCTACACCTTC CASSYSWQGGRNYGYTF . TRBJ1-2 TRBV6-2/TRBV6-3 .
TGTGCCAGCAGTCCCCGACAGCCTAATTCACCCCTCCACTTT CASSPRQPNSPLHF . TRBJ1-6 TRBV27 .
TGTGCCAGTAGTACCGGAGGGGACAGGAACGAAAAACTGTTTTTT CASSTGGDRNEKLFF TRBD1 TRBJ1-4 TRBV19 .
TGTGCCATCAGTGGACCTCGGTCAGTGGCTAGCGGGGGGAAGGAGCAGTTCTTC CAISGPRSVASGGKEQFF TRBD2 TRBJ2-1 TRBV10-3 .
TGTGCCTGGAGTGTACGTCGAACTGGCAATGAGCAGTTCTTC CAWSVRRTGNEQFF . TRBJ2-1 TRBV30 .
TGCGCCAGCAGCTTGGACTGGGGCAGGCCGAACACTGAAGCTTTCTTT CASSLDWGRPNTEAFF . TRBJ1-1 TRBV5-1 .
TGTGCCAGCAGGGAACAGGGGGGTTTCAATCAGCCCCAGCATTTT CASREQGGFNQPQHF TRBD1 TRBJ1-5 TRBV2 .
TGCGCCAGCAGCCGCGGGACAGGGGAAGGCTCTGGAAACACCATATATTTT CASSRGTGEGSGNTIYF TRBD1 TRBJ1-3 TRBV4-1 .
TGTGCCAGCAGCCCATGGGCCAAGTACACTGAAGCTTTCTTT CASSPWAKYTEAFF . TRBJ1-1 TRBV4-2 .